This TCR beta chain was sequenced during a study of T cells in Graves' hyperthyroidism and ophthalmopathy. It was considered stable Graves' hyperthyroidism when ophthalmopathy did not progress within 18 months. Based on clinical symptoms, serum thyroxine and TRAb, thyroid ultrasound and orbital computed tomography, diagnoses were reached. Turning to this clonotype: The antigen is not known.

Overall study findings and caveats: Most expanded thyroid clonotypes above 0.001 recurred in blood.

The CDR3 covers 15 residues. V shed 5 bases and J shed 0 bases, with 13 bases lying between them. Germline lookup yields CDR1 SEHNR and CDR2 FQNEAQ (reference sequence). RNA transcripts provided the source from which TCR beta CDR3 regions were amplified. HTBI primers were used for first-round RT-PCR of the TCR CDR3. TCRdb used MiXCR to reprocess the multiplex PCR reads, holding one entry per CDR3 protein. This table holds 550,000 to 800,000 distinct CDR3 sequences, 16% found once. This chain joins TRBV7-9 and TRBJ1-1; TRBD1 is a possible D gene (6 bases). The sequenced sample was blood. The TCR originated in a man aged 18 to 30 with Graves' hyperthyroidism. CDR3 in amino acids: CASSPGTRLNTEAFF. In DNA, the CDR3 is TGTGCCAGCAGCCCCGGGACAAGGCTGAACACTGAAGCTTTCTTT.